The following is a TCR beta chain sequence with its context. One entry per CDR3 protein results from TCRdb running MiXCR on the RACE reads. The sample shows tens of thousands of distinct CDR3 sequences, about 11% of them seen only once. The data derive from a study of human T cells and chemical hapten exposure. Time point meaning: pre-sensitization, week 0. As for treatment: therapeutic diphenylcyclopropenone sensitization with weekly scalp DPC. Trimming stripped 4 bases from V and 10 bases from J, with 14 bases between. Germline CDR1 and CDR2: WNHNN and SYGVQD (reference sequence). This CDR3 spans 13 amino acids.

This material consisted of whole blood, taken in connection with sensitization to the hapten diphenylcyclopropenone (DPC). The source is a woman in her thirties or forties with alopecia areata. Some clones in this sample may be carry-over from other donors' samples. V gene TRBV10-1 combines with J gene TRBJ2-1, with a weak D call TRBD1 (5 bases). The CDR3 protein is CASSVTESGEQFF. The CDR3 DNA is TGCGCCAGCAGTGTTACAGAGTCAGGGGAGCAGTTCTTC.